This passage covers 25 T cell receptor beta chains from one sample sequenced in a study of graft-versus-host responses after intestinal transplantation. No antigen has been identified for these receptors. Here immunoSEQ multiplex PCR was the method, and the copy in TCRdb shows in-frame clones only, minus some. The sample carries about 39,000 clones, 90% to 95% recorded once. Sample: unstimulated CD8+ T cells sorted from spleen or lymph node cells, taken before transplant. Receptors were obtained from a human donor who was the organ donor for an intestinal transplant.

The V and J genes are TRBV14 and TRBJ1-2; possibly TRBD1 for D (6 bases). Trimming cost V 6 bases and J 7 bases, with 27 bases left between them. The CDR3 length is 17 residues. CDR1 and CDR2 from the germline V gene are SGHDN and FVKESK. CDR3 DNA: TGTGCCAGCAGTATTCCGGGACATTTGGGTCCGATAAGTGGCTACACCTTC. It codes for CASSIPGHLGPISGYTF.

V gene TRBV9 combines with J gene TRBJ1-3; D might be TRBD1 (5 bases). This CDR3 contains 15 residues. Trimming left V 3 bases short and J 2 bases short, with 12 bases between. Looked up from germline, CDR1 is SGDLS and CDR2 is YYNGEE. CDR3: CASSDGTAAGNTIYF. CDR3 nucleotides: TGTGCCAGCAGCGACGGGACTGCCGCTGGAAACACCATATATTTT.

The chain joins TRBV7-9 to TRBJ1-5, with 10 positions matching TRBD1. This CDR3 spans 18 amino acids. Trimming took 0 bases from V and 1 from J; bases not matched to a gene: 6. Germline V gene sequence: CDR1 SEHNR, CDR2 FQNEAQ (reference sequence). The chain's CDR3 is CASSLASAGQGSNQPQHF. The CDR3 nucleotides are TGTGCCAGCAGCTTAGCTAGCGCGGGACAGGGGAGCAATCAGCCCCAGCATTTT.

This clone was seen once. The V call is TRBV6-1, the J call TRBJ2-7; D is ambiguous. V lost 4 bases and J 2 bases, leaving 12 bases between the germline ends. The CDR3 extends over 14 amino acids. Germline V gene lookup returns CDR1 MNHNS and CDR2 SASEGT. DNA of the CDR3: TGTGCCAGCAGTGGGGCCGGGTCTCCCTACGAGCAGTACTTC. Protein sequence: CASSGAGSPYEQYF.

The V gene is TRBV29-1, the J gene TRBJ2-7, with D possibly TRBD2 on 7 matching bases. Trimming stripped 1 base from V and 0 bases from J, with 16 bases between. CDR3 length: 16 residues. Germline CDR1 SQVTM, CDR2 ANQGSEA. The CDR3 DNA reads as TGCAGCGTTGAAGGCGGGGGCATTGAAAGCTCCTACGAGCAGTACTTC. Residues: CSVEGGGIESSYEQYF.

The chain employs TRBV5-8 and TRBJ2-2; D remains ambiguous. The V gene's germline CDR1 is SGHTS and CDR2 YDEGEE. V was clipped by 0 bases and J by 2 bases, with 8 bases between them. The CDR3 has 15 amino acids. The CDR3 spells CASSLGQTNTGELFF. The CDR3 DNA reads TGTGCCAGCAGCTTGGGGCAGACCAACACCGGGGAGCTGTTTTTT.

The chain couples TRBV7-8 to TRBJ2-1, with a possible D match to TRBD2 (5 bases). Germline V gene data show CDR1 as SGHVS and CDR2 as FQNEAQ. CDR3 size: 19 residues. V lost 5 bases and J lost 2, with 25 bases in between. The CDR3 loop is CASSREPRDLGIAYNEQFF. The DNA of the CDR3 is TGTGCCAGCAGCCGAGAGCCCCGGGATCTAGGTATAGCCTACAATGAGCAGTTCTTC.

This clone was picked up one time. The chain couples TRBV7-9 to TRBJ1-2, with D hard to call. CDR3 length: 13 amino acids. In germline, CDR1 is SEHNR, CDR2 FQNEAQ (reference sequence). V was trimmed by 6 bases and J by 3 bases, leaving 11 bases between them. The CDR3 loop reads CASRRNDHYGYTF. The CDR3 DNA sequence: TGTGCCAGCAGACGGAACGACCACTATGGCTACACCTTC.

V and J are TRBV28 and TRBJ2-1; 9 nucleotides match TRBD2. The germline CDR1 and CDR2 sequences are MDHEN and SYDVKM. The V segment lost 4 bases and the J segment 1 base; nucleotides outside the gene matches: 5. This CDR3 is 16 amino acids long. CDR3: CASSWSGGLSYNEQFF. DNA of the CDR3: TGTGCCAGCAGTTGGAGCGGGGGGCTATCCTACAATGAGCAGTTCTTC.

J is TRBJ1-6 and V is TRBV6-1; possible D gene TRBD1, 6 bases. CDR1 and CDR2 from the germline V gene are MNHNS and SASEGT. There are 15 residues in the CDR3. V was cut by 7 bases and J by 8 bases, with 18 bases left in between. CDR3 DNA sequence: TGTGCCAGCACTTCCTGGGGGCCTGGGGATTCACCCCTCCACTTT. This codes for CASTSWGPGDSPLHF.

This rearrangement joins TRBV29-1 to TRBJ2-2; the D gene is possibly TRBD1 (5 bases). CDR3 size: 15 residues. V lost 0 bases to trimming and J lost 1 base, with 9 bases between them. The germline V gene encodes CDR1 SQVTM and CDR2 ANQGSEA. CDR3 coding DNA: TGCAGCGTTGAAGATTCCAGGGAGAACACCGGGGAGCTGTTTTTT. Translation gives CSVEDSRENTGELFF.

The rearrangement links TRBV13 to TRBJ2-2; D gene ambiguous. Per the germline V gene, CDR1 is PRHDT and CDR2 is FYEKMQ (reference sequence). The CDR3 is 15 amino acids. V lost 6 bases and J 2 bases, leaving 13 bases between the germline ends. The CDR3 spells CASSYVQDNTGELFF. DNA of the CDR3: TGTGCCAGCAGTTATGTGCAGGATAACACCGGGGAGCTGTTTTTT.

The chain has TRBV7-2 and TRBJ2-7; the D call may be TRBD1 or TRBD2 (6 bases each). The CDR3 spans 15 residues. Germline CDR1 is SGHTA and CDR2 is FQGNSA. Trimming removed 5 bases from V and 3 bases from J, with 17 bases in between. The CDR3 coding sequence is TGTGCCAGCAGCGCTTTTGGGGGGCAGGGCTACGAGCAGTACTTC. Translated: CASSAFGGQGYEQYF.

The rearrangement links TRBV27 to TRBJ1-2, with D tentatively TRBD1 (5 bases). The CDR3 is made up of 13 amino acids. CDR1 MNHEY and CDR2 SMNVEV come from the germline V gene (reference sequence). Between the trimmed V and J ends, which lost 8 bases and 4 bases, there was a span of 14 bases. CDR3 loop: CASGRWGGYGYTF. CDR3 nucleotide sequence: TGTGCCAGCGGCCGTTGGGGCGGCTATGGCTACACCTTC.

The chain recombines TRBV30 with TRBJ2-3; TRBD2 aligns across 13 bases. The CDR3 loop spans 16 amino acids. CDR1 is GTSNPN and CDR2 is SVGIG in the germline V gene (reference sequence). With V trimmed by 1 base and J by 3 bases, 4 bases remained unmatched. CDR3 sequence reads: CAWSALLAGGTDTQYF. The CDR3 DNA follows: TGTGCCTGGAGTGCCCTACTAGCGGGGGGGACAGATACGCAGTATTTT.

DNA for the CDR3: TGTGCCAGCTCACCCCTGGGGGGGTCGTCCTACGAGCAGTACTTC. Protein: CASSPLGGSSYEQYF. The chain combines TRBV18 with TRBJ2-7, with TRBD2 identical over 7 bases. The V and J ends lost 3 bases and 1 base, in that order; junction bases with no gene match: 6. The germline gives CDR1 KGHSH, CDR2 LQKENI. This CDR3 comprises 15 residues. The whole variable domain, filled in from reference TRBV18 and TRBJ2-7, reads NAGVMQNPRHLVRRRGQEARLRCSPMKGHSHVYWYRQLPEEGLKFMVYLQKENIIDESGMPKERFSAEFPKEGPSILRIQQVVRGDSAAYFCASSPLGGSSYEQYFGPGTRLTVT.

The CDR3 nucleotides are TGTGCCAGCAGCTTCCTGACAGGGGGCAACACTGAAGCTTTCTTT. This encodes CASSFLTGGNTEAFF. V gene TRBV7-8 combines with J gene TRBJ1-1; 10 bases align to TRBD1. The germline gives CDR1 SGHVS, CDR2 FQNEAQ. Losses at the gene ends were 3 bases for V and 2 bases for J; bases not matched to a gene: 3. The CDR3 has 15 residues.

The V gene is TRBV4-3, the J gene TRBJ1-2, with unresolved D. V lost 0 bases, J lost 1 base, and 12 bases lay in between. This CDR3 region has 16 residues. The germline CDR1 and CDR2 sequences are LGHNA and YSLEER. In nucleotides, the CDR3 is TGCGCCAGCAGCCAAGATAGTCTGAAGGGTAACTATGGCTACACCTTC. Its protein is CASSQDSLKGNYGYTF.

The rearrangement links TRBV15 to TRBJ1-1; TRBD1 matches 9 bases. CDR1 is LNHNV, CDR2 YYDKDF, per germline (reference sequence). The CDR3 has 13 residues. V shed 6 bases and J 6 bases; nucleotides not matched to a gene: 5. The CDR3: CATSLQGAPEAFF. DNA of the CDR3: TGTGCCACCAGTCTACAGGGGGCACCTGAAGCTTTCTTT. Supplemented by reference TRBV15 and TRBJ1-1, the full variable domain reads DAMVIQNPRYQVTQFGKPVTLSCSQTLNHNVMYWYQQKSSQAPKLLFHYYDKDFNNEADTPDNFQSRRPNTSFCFLDIRSPGLGDTAMYLCATSLQGAPEAFFGQGTRLTVV.

This chain uses TRBV27 with TRBJ2-7; 8 bases line up with TRBD1. The V segment lost 6 bases and the J segment 4 bases; nucleotides outside the gene matches: 8. The CDR3 is 14 amino acids. From germline, CDR1 is MNHEY and CDR2 SMNVEV (reference sequence). Written as DNA, the CDR3 is TGTGCCAGCAGCTTTCGGGACAGGTATTACGAGCAGTACTTC. Amino acids: CASSFRDRYYEQYF.

The chain employs TRBV27 and TRBJ2-5; 7 bases line up with TRBD1. V shed 1 base, J shed 5 bases, and the junction held 4 bases outside the gene matches. The CDR3 contains 14 residues. Germline loops: CDR1 MNHEY, CDR2 SMNVEV (reference sequence). The CDR3 sequence is CASSLWSGGETQYF. CDR3 nucleotide sequence: TGTGCCAGCAGTTTATGGTCAGGGGGTGAGACCCAGTACTTC.

As regards this clone: One junction end does not reproduce the germline sequence, and a read error may be involved. This chain uses TRBV29-1 with TRBJ1-5, with 9 bases aligning to TRBD1. The CDR3 length is 18 residues. CDR1 and CDR2 from the germline V gene are SQVTM and ANQGSEA. CDR3 DNA: TGCAGCGTGGAAGACAGGGGGTACGGAATTATATGCAATCAGCCCCAGCATTTT. This sequence encodes CSVEDRGYGIICNQPQHF. The full variable domain, in which reference TRBV29-1 and TRBJ1-5 provide the parts outside the CDR3, is SAVISQKPSRDICQRGTSLTIQCQVDSQVTMMFWYRQQPGQSLTLIATANQGSEATYESGFVIDKFPISRPNLTFSTLTVSNMSPEDSSIYLCSVEDRGYGIICNQPQHFGDGTRLSIL.

The chain joins TRBV7-2 to TRBJ2-7; weak D call: TRBD2 (5 bases). This CDR3 region has 14 residues. Germline V gene data show CDR1 as SGHTA and CDR2 as FQGNSA. The V end lost 3 bases, the J end lost 4 bases, and 13 bases lay between the germline ends. CDR3 in amino acids: CASSFSGVGYEQYF. The CDR3 region has the DNA TGTGCCAGCAGCTTTTCCGGGGTGGGGTACGAGCAGTACTTC.

The table lists this clone with a few counts. This sequence joins TRBV5-3 and TRBJ1-2; D is perhaps TRBD1 (6 bases). TRBV5-3 is classed as an ORF, of uncertain function. The CDR3 is 17 amino acids. Between the trimmed V and J ends, which lost 4 bases and 5 bases, there was a span of 24 bases. CDR3 nucleotide sequence: TGTGCCAGAAGCCCTTGGGGGGCAGAACCTCCAGGGTATGGCTACACCTTC. Its translation is CARSPWGAEPPGYGYTF.

V gene TRBV9 combines with J gene TRBJ2-1; possibly TRBD1 for D (6 bases). This CDR3 is 17 amino acids long. The germline V and J ends were trimmed by 3 bases and 5 bases, with 21 bases remaining between them. Germline V CDR1 and CDR2: SGDLS, YYNGEE. The CDR3 bases are TGTGCCAGCAGCGCCCTACATTGGGGGACATTAAACAATGAGCAGTTCTTC. This codes for CASSALHWGTLNNEQFF.